The clone carrying this TCR beta chain showed up just a few times. Its specificity is not known. Healthy Caucasian individuals from Russia aged 6 to 90 were enrolled as donors. Drawing of peripheral blood yielded 8.5 to 10 milliliters from each donor. This entry belongs to a study of blood T cells in healthy people across ages. Overall study: Per every two T cells, about one barcoded beta molecule was captured by template switching.

Findings of the study overall: Older individuals had lower TCR beta diversity per million T cells (the decline was roughly linear).

Combining a sample-barcoded 5' primer with a J-beta primer mix, a second PCR ran for about 6 to 11 cycles. TCRdb reprocessed the 5' RACE reads via MiXCR and lists one record per CDR3 protein. Of roughly 1,800,000 distinct CDR3 sequences listed, 49% are singletons. Germline V gives CDR1 SGHTA, CDR2 FQGNSA. V trimming: 1 base; J trimming: 13 bases; junction bases outside the gene matches: 5. The CDR3 spans 14 residues. Sample: blood. The chain uses TRBV7-2 and TRBJ1-6, with 9 nucleotides matching TRBD1. The receptor was derived from a woman in her forties in good health. The CDR3 nucleotides are TGTGCCAGCAGCTTAGGGCCACAGGGGGCGCCCCTCCACTTT. Its translation: CASSLGPQGAPLHF.